The 24 T cell receptor beta chains below all came from one sample that was sequenced in a study of beta chain features in type 1 diabetes. Overall study findings and caveats: Within each of all four CD4+ subsets, Type 1 diabetes patients had TCRB CDR3s that were moderately but significantly shorter.

All of the isolated RNA was reverse transcribed, so expressed TCRB transcripts were sequenced. The repertoire was sequenced with immunoSEQ multiplex PCR; TCRdb's copy has only in-frame clones and lacks some. The table shows about 700,000 clones, with roughly 13% occurring only once. No cognate antigen is known for these TCRs. Sequenced sample: naive CD4+ T cells from blood. These TCRs come from a young man with type 1 diabetes.

Only a few counts were recorded for this clone. The chain links TRBV2 to TRBJ1-1; 7 bases fit TRBD1. The junction had 8 bases not matched to a gene; V was cut back by 7 bases and J by 6 bases. The CDR3 contains 13 residues. Germline V lookup: CDR1 SNHLY, CDR2 FYNNEI. This chain's CDR3 is CASTDTGVSEAFF. The CDR3 nucleotides read TGTGCCAGCACAGATACAGGGGTGTCTGAAGCTTTCTTT.

J is TRBJ1-4 and V is TRBV15, with no clear D. Deletions cut 5 bases from V and 5 bases from J, with 12 bases between. Per germline, CDR1 LNHNV and CDR2 YYDKDF (reference sequence). The CDR3 is 14 amino acids. The CDR3 loop reads CATSLWNRNEKLFF. The CDR3 DNA reads TGTGCCACCAGCCTGTGGAACCGGAATGAAAAACTGTTTTTT.

A few counts support this clone. The V call is TRBV29-1, the J call TRBJ1-3; D gene unclear. CDR1 SQVTM and CDR2 ANQGSEA come from the germline V gene. V gave up 1 base and J gave up 3 bases, with 4 bases separating them. The CDR3 covers 12 residues. For the CDR3, the DNA is TGCAGCGTTGAAGGGAATGGAAACACCATATATTTT. Translating it yields CSVEGNGNTIYF.

This clone was recorded a few times. V and J are TRBV6-1 and TRBJ1-5, with TRBD1 matching 9 bases. Germline CDR1 is MNHNS and CDR2 is SASEGT. This CDR3 spans 14 amino acids. With 6 bases clipped from V and 2 bases from J, the junction kept 2 bases outside the gene matches. The CDR3 protein is CASRWDRGNQPQHF. CDR3 DNA: TGTGCCAGCAGATGGGACAGGGGCAATCAGCCCCAGCATTTT.

V gene TRBV6-5 combines with J gene TRBJ1-4, with 8 bases lining up with TRBD1. Germline assignment: CDR1 MNHEY and CDR2 SVGAGI. This CDR3 has 14 residues. V was pared by 5 bases and J by 8 bases, with 7 bases of the junction left unmatched. DNA for the CDR3: TGTGCCAGCAGTAAACAGGGGGTAAAGGAAAAACTGTTTTTT. This sequence encodes CASSKQGVKEKLFF.

DNA of the CDR3: TGTGCCTGGACCTCAGCCCCGTGGTCCTACAATGAGCAGTTCTTC. Encoded protein: CAWTSAPWSYNEQFF. The rearrangement uses TRBV30 and TRBJ2-1; the D is unclear. The ends were cut back, 4 bases at V and 1 base at J, with 14 bases in the middle. Germline V gives CDR1 GTSNPN, CDR2 SVGIG (reference sequence). The CDR3 extends over 15 amino acids.

This clone was seen only a few times. The V gene is TRBV7-3, the J gene TRBJ1-1; 7 bases map to TRBD1. The CDR3 has 13 amino acids. The germline CDR1 and CDR2 sequences are SGHTA and FQGTGA. The V and J ends lost 0 bases and 8 bases, in that order; junction bases with no gene match: 3. CDR3 bases: TGTGCCAGCAGCTTAACTTGGGGACAGGAAGCTTTCTTT. Translating gives CASSLTWGQEAFF.

This clone was seen more than once but under ten times. The chain combines TRBV5-4 with TRBJ2-7, with a tentative D call TRBD1 (6 bases). V lost 1 base and J lost 0, with 8 bases in between. The CDR3 is made up of 14 amino acids. The V gene's germline CDR1 is SGHNT and CDR2 YYREEE (reference sequence). CDR3 protein: CASSLIQGSYEQYF. The CDR3 DNA is TGTGCCAGCAGCTTGATACAGGGCTCCTACGAGCAGTACTTC.

J is TRBJ1-5 and V is TRBV7-4, with 7 bases that match TRBD1. The CDR3 sequence is 15 residues long. Germline CDR1 is SGHVT and CDR2 is SQSDAQ. After removal of 5 bases from V and 6 bases from J, the junction contained 10 bases not matched to a gene. CDR3 sequence: CASSPPRDRSQPQHF. CDR3 nucleotides: TGTGCCAGCAGCCCCCCCCGGGACAGAAGTCAGCCCCAGCATTTT.

The table lists this clone with a few counts. The V and J genes are TRBV7-8 and TRBJ1-4; a weak D match, TRBD1 (5 bases). Germline V gives CDR1 SGHVS, CDR2 FQNEAQ. V dropped 1 base and J dropped 4 bases, with 13 bases sitting between them. The CDR3 sequence is 16 residues long. The CDR3 loop reads CASSLGRGGLNEKLFF. The CDR3 DNA follows: TGTGCCAGCAGCTTAGGGAGGGGAGGGCTTAATGAAAAACTGTTTTTT.

V usage is TRBV5-1 and J usage is TRBJ2-1; weak D call: TRBD2 (5 bases). Germline assignment: CDR1 SGHRS and CDR2 YFSETQ. The V end was cut by 0 bases, the J end by 4 bases, with 14 bases between. The CDR3 has 16 residues. The CDR3 reads CASSLAGEYPYNEQFF. CDR3 nucleotides: TGCGCCAGCAGCTTGGCCGGGGAGTACCCGTACAATGAGCAGTTCTTC.

The rearrangement joins TRBV7-2 to TRBJ1-1, with TRBD1 matching 12 bases. V gave up 5 bases and J gave up 5 bases; unmatched junction bases: 6. Germline lookup yields CDR1 SGHTA and CDR2 FQGNSA. This CDR3 region has 15 residues. The CDR3 loop reads CASSERDRGRTEAFF. The CDR3 nucleotides read TGTGCCAGCAGCGAGCGGGACAGGGGGCGGACTGAAGCTTTCTTT.

The chain's CDR3 is CSARWEWGYTF. DNA for the CDR3: TGCAGTGCTAGATGGGAATGGGGCTACACCTTC. The V call is TRBV20-1, the J call TRBJ1-2; no firm D call. Germline lookup yields CDR1 DFQATT and CDR2 SNEGSKA (reference sequence). Trimming took 2 bases from V and 8 from J, leaving 9 bases between them. The CDR3 consists of 11 residues.

The chain couples TRBV7-8 to TRBJ1-3; D is uncertain. This CDR3 has 14 amino acids. The germline CDR1 and CDR2 sequences are SGHVS and FQNEAQ. Trimming took off 7 bases at V and 0 bases at J, with 10 bases between the two ends. The CDR3 loop reads CASMRPSSGNTIYF. The CDR3 DNA is TGTGCCAGCATGAGACCGTCCTCTGGAAACACCATATATTTT.

The J gene is TRBJ1-5, the V gene TRBV30; 7 positions agree with TRBD1. J was trimmed by 5 bases and V by 1 base; bases with no gene match: 8. The germline CDR1 and CDR2 sequences are GTSNPN and SVGIG (reference sequence). This CDR3 has 15 residues. This CDR3 is CAWSGRDRGYQPQHF. The DNA of the CDR3 is TGTGCCTGGAGTGGAAGGGACAGAGGCTATCAGCCCCAGCATTTT.

This chain connects TRBV7-9 to TRBJ2-1; 10 bases fit TRBD2. The CDR3 is 15 residues long. Germline CDR1 reads SEHNR; CDR2 reads FQNEAQ (reference sequence). V gave up 2 bases and J gave up 9 bases; unmatched junction bases: 7. This CDR3 reads CASSLYSGGPGEQFF. Written as DNA, the CDR3 is TGTGCCAGCAGCTTATATAGCGGGGGGCCTGGTGAGCAGTTCTTC.

This clone has just a few counts. The J gene is TRBJ2-3, the V gene TRBV5-1; the match to TRBD1 covers 7 bases. The CDR3 loop spans 15 amino acids. CDR1 is SGHRS and CDR2 is YFSETQ in the germline V gene. The V gene end was trimmed by 3 bases and the J gene end by 2 bases; junction bases not matched to a gene: 6. The CDR3 DNA sequence: TGCGCCAGCAGCTCAGGACAGGCTTACACAGATACGCAGTATTTT. It is translated as CASSSGQAYTDTQYF.

Of note for this clone: The junction does not match germline at one end; this may be a read error. This rearrangement joins TRBV30 to TRBJ2-1; D remains ambiguous. This CDR3 comprises 12 residues. CDR1 and CDR2 from the germline V gene are GTSNPN and SVGIG (reference sequence). The CDR3 DNA sequence: TGTGCCTGGAGTATCTCCTACAATGAGCAGCTCTTC. It translates to CAWSISYNEQLF. Supplemented by reference TRBV30 and TRBJ2-1, the full variable domain reads SQTIHQWPATLVQPVGSPLSLECTVEGTSNPNLYWYRQAAGRGLQLLFYSVGIGQISSEVPQNLSASRPQDRQFILSSKKLLLSDSGFYLCAWSISYNEQLFGPGTRLTVL.

V and J are TRBV7-9 and TRBJ1-6; TRBD1 might be the D (6 bases). This CDR3 comprises 14 residues. CDR1 is SEHNR and CDR2 is FQNEAQ in the germline V gene (reference sequence). Between the trimmed V and J ends, which lost 4 bases and 8 bases, there was a span of 12 bases. The CDR3 bases are TGTGCCAGCAGCTCGGACAGTAATTATTCACCCCTCCACTTT. It is translated as CASSSDSNYSPLHF.

Concerning this clone itself: The same CDR3 can be traced to other DNA sequences in this sample. V gene TRBV6-1 combines with J gene TRBJ2-3, with 7 bases fitting TRBD1. The CDR3 is 14 residues long. Germline CDR1 reads MNHNS; CDR2 reads SASEGT. The V segment lost 1 base and the J segment 4 bases; nucleotides outside the gene matches: 2. Here the CDR3 DNA reads TGTGCCAGCAGTGAAGGACAGGGACCAGATACGCAGTATTTT. Translating gives CASSEGQGPDTQYF.

This clone was counted only a few times. Other nucleotide sequences from this sample produce the same CDR3. The chain couples TRBV5-4 to TRBJ1-1; D uncertain. The CDR3 spans 14 residues. V lost 1 base, J lost 1 base, and 8 bases lay in between. Germline V gene lookup returns CDR1 SGHNT and CDR2 YYREEE (reference sequence). CDR3 nucleotides: TGTGCCAGCAGCTTGTCCGGGAGGAACACTGAAGCTTTCTTT. Translation: CASSLSGRNTEAFF.

The chain links TRBV28 to TRBJ1-5, with D uncertain. Germline values: CDR1 MDHEN, CDR2 SYDVKM. CDR3 length: 12 amino acids. Trimming removed 7 bases at V and 6 bases at J, with 10 bases between. The CDR3 region has the DNA TGTGCCAGCACCAGCTCGGGTCAGCCCCAGCATTTT. Its protein is CASTSSGQPQHF. Full variable domain (outside the CDR3, taken from reference TRBV28 and TRBJ1-5): DVKVTQSSRYLVKRTGEKVFLECVQDMDHENMFWYRQDPGLGLRLIYFSYDVKMKEKGDIPEGYSVSREKKERFSLILESASTNQTSMYLCASTSSGQPQHFGDGTRLSIL.

This clone has only a few counts. The rearrangement joins TRBV14 to TRBJ2-5; possibly TRBD2 for D (7 bases). The CDR3 has 14 amino acids. The V end was cut by 3 bases, the J end by 9 bases, with 17 bases between. Germline V gene lookup returns CDR1 SGHDN and CDR2 FVKESK. As DNA, the CDR3 is TGTGCCAGCAGCCATCCGCGGGGGCCAGACCCCCAGTACTTC. Its protein product is CASSHPRGPDPQYF.

The table lists this clone with a few counts. V usage is TRBV25-1 and J usage is TRBJ1-2; D is unresolved. The CDR3 runs 14 residues. CDR1 MGHDK and CDR2 SYGVNS come from the germline V gene. Trimming took 2 bases from V and 8 from J, leaving 15 bases between them. The CDR3 here is CASSETQGLGGYTF. As DNA, the CDR3 is TGTGCCAGCAGTGAAACCCAAGGGTTGGGCGGCTACACCTTC.